Sequencing of this T cell receptor (beta chain) was carried out in a study of OX40 agonist ivuxolimab in advanced cancers. Method: immunoSEQ multiplex PCR; TCRdb's copy keeps in-frame clones and lacks some. This table has 55,000 to 80,000 clones, around 84% appearing once. This CDR3 spans 14 amino acids. Deletions cut 5 bases from V and 1 base from J, with 11 bases between. CDR1 and CDR2 (germline): SGHTA, FQGNSA. The material sequenced was CD4+ or CD8+ T cells sorted from blood, taken in a trial of the OX40 agonist ivuxolimab. The TCR sequence derives from an adult with an advanced solid tumor such as melanoma, head and neck, liver or kidney cancer. The J gene is TRBJ1-2, the V gene TRBV7-2, with D unclear. This chain's CDR3 is CASSPPHSNYGYTF. Here the CDR3 DNA reads TGTGCCAGCAGCCCCCCCCACAGTAACTATGGCTACACCTTC.